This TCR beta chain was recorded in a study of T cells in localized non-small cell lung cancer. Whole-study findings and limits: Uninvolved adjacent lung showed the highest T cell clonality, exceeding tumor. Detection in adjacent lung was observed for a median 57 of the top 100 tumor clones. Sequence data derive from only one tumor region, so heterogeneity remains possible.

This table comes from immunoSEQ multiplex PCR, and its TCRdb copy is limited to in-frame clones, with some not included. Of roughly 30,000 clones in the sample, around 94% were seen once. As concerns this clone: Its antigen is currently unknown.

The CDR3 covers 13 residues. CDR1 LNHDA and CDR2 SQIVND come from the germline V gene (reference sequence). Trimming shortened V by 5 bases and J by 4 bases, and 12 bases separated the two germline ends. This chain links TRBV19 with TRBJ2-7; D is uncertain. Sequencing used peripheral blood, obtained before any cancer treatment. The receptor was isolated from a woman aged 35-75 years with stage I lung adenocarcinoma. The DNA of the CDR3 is TGTGCCAGTAGTCCCCGTTGGGTTTACGAGCAGTACTTC. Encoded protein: CASSPRWVYEQYF.